This T cell receptor beta chain was retrieved from a study of technical replicates of blood from four donors. The CDR3 runs 15 residues. After removal of 5 bases from V and 2 bases from J, the junction contained 5 bases not matched to a gene. Germline V gene data show CDR1 as MNHEY and CDR2 as SVGAGI. Clones were read by immunoSEQ multiplex PCR, and TCRdb kept only the in-frame ones, dropping some. Of almost 55,000 clones listed, 94% are singletons. The J gene is TRBJ2-7, the V gene TRBV6-5; 11 bases are shared with TRBD2. Specimen: T cells isolated from PBMCs. This clonotype was sampled from a human donor in good health. The CDR3 loop reads CASSQTSGITYEQYF. The CDR3 nucleotides are TGTGCCAGCAGTCAGACTAGCGGGATAACCTACGAGCAGTACTTC.